This T cell receptor beta chain came from a study of radiation and T cells in renal cell carcinoma. Germline CDR1 is GTSNPN and CDR2 is SVGIG (reference sequence). This CDR3 has 16 amino acids. V lost 0 bases to trimming and J lost 0 bases, with 9 bases between them. TCRdb's copy holds only in-frame clones and misses some; the assay was immunoSEQ multiplex PCR. Of 75,000 to 95,000 clones in the sample, around four fifths were seen once. Time point meaning: blood 4 weeks post-SBRT, at nephrectomy. The treatment denotes: 15 Gy SBRT to primary tumor, nephrectomy 4 weeks later. Serial blood draws occurred at baseline and 2 and 4 weeks post-SBRT.

V is TRBV30 and J is TRBJ1-6; D gene uncertain. The TCR originated in a man between 45 and 60 years old with renal cell carcinoma. Material: blood, obtained from a patient whose treatment included radiotherapy and nephrectomy. The CDR3 DNA sequence: TGTGCCTGGAGTGTACAAAGGGCCTCCTATAATTCACCCCTCCACTTT. This gives the protein CAWSVQRASYNSPLHF.